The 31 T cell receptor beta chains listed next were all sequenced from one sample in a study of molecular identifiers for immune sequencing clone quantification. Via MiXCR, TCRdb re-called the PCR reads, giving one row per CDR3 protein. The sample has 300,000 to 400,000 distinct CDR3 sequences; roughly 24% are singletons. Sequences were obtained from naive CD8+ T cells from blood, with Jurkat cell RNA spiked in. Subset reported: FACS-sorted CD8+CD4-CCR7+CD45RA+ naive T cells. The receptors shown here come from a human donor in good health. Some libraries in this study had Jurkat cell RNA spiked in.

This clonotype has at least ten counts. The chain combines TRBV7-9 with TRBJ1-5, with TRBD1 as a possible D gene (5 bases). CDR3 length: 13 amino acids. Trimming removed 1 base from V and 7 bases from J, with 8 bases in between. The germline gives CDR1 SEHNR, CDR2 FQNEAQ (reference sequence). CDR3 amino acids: CASSLVGGQPQHF. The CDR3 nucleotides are TGTGCCAGCAGCTTAGTTGGGGGGCAGCCCCAGCATTTT.

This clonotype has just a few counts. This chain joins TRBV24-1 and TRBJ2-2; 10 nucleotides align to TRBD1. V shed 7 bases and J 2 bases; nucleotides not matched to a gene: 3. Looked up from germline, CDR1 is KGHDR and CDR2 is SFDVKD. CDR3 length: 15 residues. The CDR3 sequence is CATSRTGGNTGELFF. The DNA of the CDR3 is TGTGCCACCAGCCGGACAGGGGGAAACACCGGGGAGCTGTTTTTT.

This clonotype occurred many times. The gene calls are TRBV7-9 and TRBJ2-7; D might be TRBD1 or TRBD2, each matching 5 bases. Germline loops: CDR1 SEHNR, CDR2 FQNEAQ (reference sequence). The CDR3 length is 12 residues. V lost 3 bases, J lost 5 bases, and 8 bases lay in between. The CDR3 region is CASSLGVNEQYF. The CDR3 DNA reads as TGTGCCAGCAGCTTGGGGGTTAACGAGCAGTACTTC.

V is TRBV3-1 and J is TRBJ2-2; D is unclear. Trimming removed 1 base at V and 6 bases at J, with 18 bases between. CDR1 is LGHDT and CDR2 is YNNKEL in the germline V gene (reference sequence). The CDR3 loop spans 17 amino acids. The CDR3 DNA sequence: TGTGCCAGCAGCCAAGCACCAATCCCGTGGGCCTCCGGGGAGCTGTTTTTT. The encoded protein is CASSQAPIPWASGELFF.

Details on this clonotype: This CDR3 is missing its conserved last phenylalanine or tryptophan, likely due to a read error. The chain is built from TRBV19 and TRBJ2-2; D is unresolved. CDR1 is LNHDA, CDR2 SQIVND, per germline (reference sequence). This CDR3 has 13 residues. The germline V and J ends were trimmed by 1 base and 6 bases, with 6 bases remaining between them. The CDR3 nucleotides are TGTGCCAGTAGTATAGGGGCAGCCGGGGAGCTGTTTTAT. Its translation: CASSIGAAGELFY.

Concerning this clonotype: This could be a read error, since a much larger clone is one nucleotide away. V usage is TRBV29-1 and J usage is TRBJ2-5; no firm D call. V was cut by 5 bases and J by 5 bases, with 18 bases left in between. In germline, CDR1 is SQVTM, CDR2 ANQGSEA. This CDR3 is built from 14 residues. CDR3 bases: TGCAGCGTTTATGAAGGATATGCTGTTGAGACCCAGTACTTC. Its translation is CSVYEGYAVETQYF. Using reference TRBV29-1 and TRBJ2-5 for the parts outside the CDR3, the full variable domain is SAVISQKPSRDICQRGTSLTIQCQVDSQVTMMFWYRQQPGQSLTLIATANQGSEATYESGFVIDKFPISRPNLTFSTLTVSNMSPEDSSIYLCSVYEGYAVETQYFGPGTRLLVL.

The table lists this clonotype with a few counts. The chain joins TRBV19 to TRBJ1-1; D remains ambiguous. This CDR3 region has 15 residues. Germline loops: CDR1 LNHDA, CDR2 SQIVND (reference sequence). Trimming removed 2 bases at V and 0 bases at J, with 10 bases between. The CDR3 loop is CASSITADMNTEAFF. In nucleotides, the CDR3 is TGTGCCAGTAGTATAACTGCCGACATGAACACTGAAGCTTTCTTT. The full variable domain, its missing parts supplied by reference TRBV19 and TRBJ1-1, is DGGITQSPKYLFRKEGQNVTLSCEQNLNHDAMYWYRQDPGQGLRLIYYSQIVNDFQKGDIAEGYSVSREKKESFPLTVTSAQKNPTAFYLCASSITADMNTEAFFGQGTRLTVV.

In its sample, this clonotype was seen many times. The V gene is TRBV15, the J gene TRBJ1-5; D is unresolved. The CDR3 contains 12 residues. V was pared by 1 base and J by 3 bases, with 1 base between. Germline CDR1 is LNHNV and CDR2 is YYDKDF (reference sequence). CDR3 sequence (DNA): TGTGCCACCAGCAGAGTCAATCAGCCCCAGCATTTT. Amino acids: CATSRVNQPQHF.

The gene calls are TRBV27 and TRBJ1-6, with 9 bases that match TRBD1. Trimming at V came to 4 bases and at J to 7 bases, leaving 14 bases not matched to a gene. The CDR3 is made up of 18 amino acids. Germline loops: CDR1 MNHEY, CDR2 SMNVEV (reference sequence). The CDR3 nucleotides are TGTGCCAGCAGTTCGGTCCTCCTACAGGGGGCGGGAAATTCACCCCTCCACTTT. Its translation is CASSSVLLQGAGNSPLHF.

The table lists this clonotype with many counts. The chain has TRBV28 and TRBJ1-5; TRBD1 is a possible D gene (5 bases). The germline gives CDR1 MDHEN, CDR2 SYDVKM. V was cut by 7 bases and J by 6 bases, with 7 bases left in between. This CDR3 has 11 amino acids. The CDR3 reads CASNGGQPQHF. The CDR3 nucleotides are TGTGCCAGCAACGGGGGTCAGCCCCAGCATTTT.

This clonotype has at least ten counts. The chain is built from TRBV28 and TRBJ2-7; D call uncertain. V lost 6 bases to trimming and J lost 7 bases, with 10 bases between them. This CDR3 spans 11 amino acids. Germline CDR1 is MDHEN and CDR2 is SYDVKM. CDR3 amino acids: CASSPSGEQYF. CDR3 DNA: TGTGCCAGCAGCCCGAGTGGGGAGCAGTACTTC. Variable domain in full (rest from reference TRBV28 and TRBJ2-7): DVKVTQSSRYLVKRTGEKVFLECVQDMDHENMFWYRQDPGLGLRLIYFSYDVKMKEKGDIPEGYSVSREKKERFSLILESASTNQTSMYLCASSPSGEQYFGPGTRLTVT.

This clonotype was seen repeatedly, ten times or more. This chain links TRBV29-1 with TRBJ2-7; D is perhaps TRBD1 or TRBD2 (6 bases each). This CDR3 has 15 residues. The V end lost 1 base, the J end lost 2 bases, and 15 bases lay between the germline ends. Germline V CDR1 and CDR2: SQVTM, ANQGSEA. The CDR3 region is CSVEVPGAPTYEQYF. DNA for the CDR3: TGCAGCGTTGAAGTGCCGGGGGCTCCAACCTACGAGCAGTACTTC.

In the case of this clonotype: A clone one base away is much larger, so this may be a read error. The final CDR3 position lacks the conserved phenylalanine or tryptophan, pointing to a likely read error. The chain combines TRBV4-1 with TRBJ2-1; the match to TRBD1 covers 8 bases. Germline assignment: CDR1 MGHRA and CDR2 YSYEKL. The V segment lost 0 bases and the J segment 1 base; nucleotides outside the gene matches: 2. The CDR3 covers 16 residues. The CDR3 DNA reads TGCGCCAGCAGCCAAGATGACAGGGGATCCTACAATGAGCAGTTCCTC. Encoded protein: CASSQDDRGSYNEQFL.

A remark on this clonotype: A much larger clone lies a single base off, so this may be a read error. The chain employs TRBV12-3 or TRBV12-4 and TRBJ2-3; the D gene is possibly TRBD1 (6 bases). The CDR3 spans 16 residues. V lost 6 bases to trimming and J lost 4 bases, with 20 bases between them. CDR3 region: CASSDPSGVNPDTQYF. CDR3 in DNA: TGTGCCAGCAGCGACCCGTCAGGGGTCAACCCAGATACGCAGTATTTT.

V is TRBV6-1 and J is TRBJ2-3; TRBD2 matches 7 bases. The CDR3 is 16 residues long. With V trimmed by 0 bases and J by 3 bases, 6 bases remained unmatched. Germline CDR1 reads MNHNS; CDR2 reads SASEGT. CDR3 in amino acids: CASSEAVGRGTDTQYF. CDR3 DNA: TGTGCCAGCAGTGAAGCTGTGGGGAGGGGTACAGATACGCAGTATTTT.

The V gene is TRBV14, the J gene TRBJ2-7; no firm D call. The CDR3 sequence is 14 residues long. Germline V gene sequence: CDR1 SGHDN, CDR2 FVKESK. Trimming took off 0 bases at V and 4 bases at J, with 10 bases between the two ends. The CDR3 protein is CASSQEVGTYEQYF. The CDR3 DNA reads TGTGCCAGCAGCCAAGAAGTGGGTACATACGAGCAGTACTTC.

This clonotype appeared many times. CDR3 nucleotides: TGTGCTAGCCGCAGCCCGTTAGGTCGTAAAGGTCAGCCCCAGCATTTT. This gives the protein CASRSPLGRKGQPQHF. The chain links TRBV7-7 to TRBJ1-5, with D unclear. The CDR3 covers 16 residues. Germline CDR1 SSHAT, CDR2 FNYEAQ (reference sequence).

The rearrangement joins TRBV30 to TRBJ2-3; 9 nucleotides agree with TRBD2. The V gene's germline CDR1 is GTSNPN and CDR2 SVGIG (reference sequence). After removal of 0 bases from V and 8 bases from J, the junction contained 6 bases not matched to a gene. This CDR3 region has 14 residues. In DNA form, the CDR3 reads TGTGCCTGGAGTGTAGGTAGCGGGGGTTCTACGCAGTATTTT. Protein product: CAWSVGSGGSTQYF.

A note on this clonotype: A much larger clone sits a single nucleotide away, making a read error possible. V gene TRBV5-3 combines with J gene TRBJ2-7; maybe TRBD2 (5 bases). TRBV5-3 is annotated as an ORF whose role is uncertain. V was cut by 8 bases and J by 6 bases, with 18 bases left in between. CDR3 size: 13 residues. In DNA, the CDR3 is TGTGCCAGCTGCTTGGACTCCGCCGGCGAGCAGTACTTC. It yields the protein CASCLDSAGEQYF.

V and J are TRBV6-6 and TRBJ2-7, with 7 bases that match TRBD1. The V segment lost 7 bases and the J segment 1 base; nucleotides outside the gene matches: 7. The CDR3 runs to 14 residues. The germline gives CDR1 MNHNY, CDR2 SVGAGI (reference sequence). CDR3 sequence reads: CASKPGQLSYEQYF. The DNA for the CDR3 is TGTGCCAGCAAACCGGGACAGCTGTCCTACGAGCAGTACTTC.

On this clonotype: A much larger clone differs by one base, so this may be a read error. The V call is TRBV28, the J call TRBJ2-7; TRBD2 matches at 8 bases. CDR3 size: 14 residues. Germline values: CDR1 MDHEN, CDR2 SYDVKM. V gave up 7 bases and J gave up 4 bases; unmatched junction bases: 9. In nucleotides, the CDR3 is TGTGCCAGCAACGCGGGGGGCCGGGCTTACGAGCAGTACTTC. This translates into CASNAGGRAYEQYF.

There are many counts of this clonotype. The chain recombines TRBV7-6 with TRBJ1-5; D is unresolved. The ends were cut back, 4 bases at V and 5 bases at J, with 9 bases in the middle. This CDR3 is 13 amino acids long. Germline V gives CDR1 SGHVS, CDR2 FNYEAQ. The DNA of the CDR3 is TGTGCCAGCAGCTACGAAGAGCATCAGCCCCAGCATTTT. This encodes CASSYEEHQPQHF.

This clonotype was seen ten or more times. The DNA for the CDR3 is TGTGCCAGCAGTGAAGGTCGTAGGTTTTACTCCTACGAGCAGTACTTC. It encodes CASSEGRRFYSYEQYF. This chain connects TRBV6-1 to TRBJ2-7; D ambiguous. The V gene's germline CDR1 is MNHNS and CDR2 SASEGT. This CDR3 spans 16 amino acids. Trimming took off 1 base at V and 0 bases at J, with 13 bases between the two ends.

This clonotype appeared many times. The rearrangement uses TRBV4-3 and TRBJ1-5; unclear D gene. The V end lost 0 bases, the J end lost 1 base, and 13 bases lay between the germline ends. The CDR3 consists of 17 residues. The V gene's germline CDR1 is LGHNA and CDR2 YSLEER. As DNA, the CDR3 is TGCGCCAGCAGCCAAGAACTGGCACAGACGAGCAATCAGCCCCAGCATTTT. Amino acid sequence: CASSQELAQTSNQPQHF.

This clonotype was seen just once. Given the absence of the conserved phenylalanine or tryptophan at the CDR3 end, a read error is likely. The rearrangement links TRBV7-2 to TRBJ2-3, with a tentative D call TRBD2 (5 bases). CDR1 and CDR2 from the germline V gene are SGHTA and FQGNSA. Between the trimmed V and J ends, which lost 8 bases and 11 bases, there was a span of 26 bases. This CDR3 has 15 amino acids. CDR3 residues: CASGPPAGGSYEQYI. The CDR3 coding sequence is TGTGCCAGCGGCCCCCCGGCGGGCGGCTCCTACGAGCAGTATATT.

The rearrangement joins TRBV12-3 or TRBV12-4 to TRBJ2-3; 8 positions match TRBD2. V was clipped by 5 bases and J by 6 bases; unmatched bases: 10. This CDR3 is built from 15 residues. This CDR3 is CASSPEREGTDTQYF. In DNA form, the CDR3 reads TGTGCCAGCAGTCCTGAACGGGAGGGGACGGATACGCAGTATTTT.

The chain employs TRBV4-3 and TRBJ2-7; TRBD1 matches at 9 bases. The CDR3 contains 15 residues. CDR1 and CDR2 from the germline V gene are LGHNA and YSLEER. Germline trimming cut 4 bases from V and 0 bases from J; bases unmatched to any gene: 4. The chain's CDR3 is CASSPGTGNSYEQYF. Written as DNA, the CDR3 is TGCGCCAGCAGCCCCGGGACAGGGAACTCCTACGAGCAGTACTTC.

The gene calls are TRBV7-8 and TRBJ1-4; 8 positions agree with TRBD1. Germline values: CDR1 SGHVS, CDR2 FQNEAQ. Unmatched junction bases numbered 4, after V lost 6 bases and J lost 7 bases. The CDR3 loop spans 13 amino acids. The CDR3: CASRTGAGEKLFF. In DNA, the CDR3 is TGTGCCAGCAGGACAGGGGCGGGTGAAAAACTGTTTTTT.

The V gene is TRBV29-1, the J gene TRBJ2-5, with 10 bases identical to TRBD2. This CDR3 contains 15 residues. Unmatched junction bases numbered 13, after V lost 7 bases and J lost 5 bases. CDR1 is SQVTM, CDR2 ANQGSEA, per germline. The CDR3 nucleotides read TGCAGCGCCACCCTAGCGGGAGAGGTCAGGGAGACCCAGTACTTC. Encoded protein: CSATLAGEVRETQYF.

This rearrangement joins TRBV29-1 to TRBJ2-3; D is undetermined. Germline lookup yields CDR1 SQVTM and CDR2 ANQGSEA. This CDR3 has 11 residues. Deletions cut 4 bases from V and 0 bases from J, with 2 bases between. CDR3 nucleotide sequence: TGCAGCGTTGGGAGCACAGATACGCAGTATTTT. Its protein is CSVGSTDTQYF.

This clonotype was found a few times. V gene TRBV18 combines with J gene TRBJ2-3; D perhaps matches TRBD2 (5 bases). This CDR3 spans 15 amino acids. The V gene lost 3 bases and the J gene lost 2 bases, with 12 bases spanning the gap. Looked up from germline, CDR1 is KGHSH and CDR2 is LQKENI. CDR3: CASSPLQEDTDTQYF. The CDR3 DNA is TGTGCCAGCTCACCGCTCCAGGAGGACACAGATACGCAGTATTTT.